The 27 T cell receptor beta chains reported below all come from one sample, sequenced in a study of blood T cell repertoires in COVID-19 (dated by TCRdb to the early 2020s). Library preparation was by the immunoSEQ multiplex PCR assay. The table comes from immuneACCESS by way of TCRdb, which keeps in-frame sequences with V and J called. Part of the clones is missing from these tables; in studies checked, under half for an unresolved V gene and the rest for unknown reasons. For this sample the table gives approximately 50,000 clones, of which 83% were detected only once. Around 13% of the sample goes to the ten largest clones. Sequenced sample: peripheral blood. These receptors all come from a human donor in a cohort sampled during active COVID-19.

The CDR3 spells CASSLTGRSFF. As DNA, the CDR3 is TGTGCCAGCAGCCTGACAGGGAGAAGTTTCTTT. The chain links TRBV7-2 to TRBJ1-1; 7 bases are shared with TRBD1. The CDR3 covers 11 residues. Trimming removed 5 bases from V and 13 bases from J; junction bases left unmatched: 7. In germline, CDR1 is SGHTA, CDR2 FQGNSA.

In this sample, this clone turned up a few times. The chain employs TRBV12-3 or TRBV12-4 and TRBJ1-2; a possible D gene is TRBD1 (5 bases). V lost 1 base and J 7 bases, leaving 10 bases between the germline ends. The CDR3 has 13 amino acids. Written as DNA, the CDR3 is TGTGCCAGCAGTTTAGGGGGGGGAGTTGGCTACACCTTC. This gives the protein CASSLGGGVGYTF.

This chain joins TRBV27 and TRBJ2-7, with D tentatively TRBD2 (7 bases). Germline V gene lookup returns CDR1 MNHEY and CDR2 SMNVEV (reference sequence). V was trimmed by 3 bases and J by 3 bases, leaving 15 bases between them. CDR3 length: 15 amino acids. DNA for the CDR3: TGTGCCAGCAGTTTTACGGGGGGCGTTCGCTACGAGCAGTACTTC. Amino acids: CASSFTGGVRYEQYF.

The genes are TRBV18 and TRBJ1-2; the match to TRBD1 covers 9 bases. CDR1 is KGHSH, CDR2 LQKENI, per germline. Losses at the gene ends were 3 bases for V and 6 bases for J; bases not matched to a gene: 8. CDR3 size: 15 residues. The CDR3 loop is CASSPFAGTGNGYTF. The CDR3 DNA follows: TGTGCCAGCTCACCCTTCGCCGGGACAGGGAATGGCTACACCTTC.

The chain combines TRBV4-3 with TRBJ2-7, with a possible D match to TRBD2 (5 bases). The V end was cut by 0 bases, the J end by 6 bases, with 12 bases between. Germline V gene lookup returns CDR1 LGHNA and CDR2 YSLEER. This CDR3 comprises 14 residues. The CDR3 region has the DNA TGCGCCAGCAGCCAAGATGAGGCGGGCCCCGAGCAGTACTTC. Amino acid sequence: CASSQDEAGPEQYF.

The V gene is TRBV5-5, the J gene TRBJ2-3; 11 nucleotides agree with TRBD2. The ends lost 4 bases at V and 1 base at J; junction bases unmatched: 2. Germline CDR1 and CDR2: SGHKS and YYEKEE (reference sequence). CDR3 length equals 15 residues. Here the CDR3 DNA reads TGTGCCAGCAGCCCGGGACTAGCGGGCACAGATACGCAGTATTTT. Residues: CASSPGLAGTDTQYF.

This clone was observed a few times. The chain combines TRBV7-9 with TRBJ1-6, with 9 bases matching TRBD1. In germline, CDR1 is SEHNR, CDR2 FQNEAQ (reference sequence). V shed 4 bases and J 7 bases; nucleotides not matched to a gene: 17. The CDR3 is 19 amino acids. CDR3 sequence: CASSSPKTSTGGQNSPLHF. For the CDR3, the DNA is TGTGCCAGCAGCTCGCCCAAAACTTCAACAGGGGGCCAGAATTCACCCCTCCACTTT.

This chain connects TRBV11-2 to TRBJ2-7; maybe TRBD1 (5 bases). The CDR3 extends over 14 amino acids. Germline assignment: CDR1 SGHAT and CDR2 FQNNGV. V dropped 3 bases and J dropped 2 bases, with 11 bases sitting between them. The CDR3 protein is CASSFGAGPYEQYF. The CDR3 DNA is TGTGCCAGCAGCTTCGGAGCAGGGCCCTACGAGCAGTACTTC.

Worth noting for this clone: A far bigger clonotype differs at one base, so this is likely a read error. The chain carries TRBV7-9 and TRBJ1-1; D is unresolved. The CDR3 length is 13 residues. CDR1 and CDR2 from the germline V gene are SEHNR and FQNEAQ (reference sequence). The germline V and J ends were trimmed by 1 base and 1 base, with 4 bases remaining between them. CDR3 amino acids: CASSLDTNTEAFF. The DNA of the CDR3 is TGTGCCAGCAGCTTAGACACGAACACTGAAGCTTTCTTT.

The chain carries TRBV11-2 and TRBJ2-3; D possibly corresponds to TRBD1 (5 bases). The CDR3 runs to 16 residues. V dropped 5 bases and J dropped 2 bases, with 17 bases sitting between them. Germline V lookup: CDR1 SGHAT, CDR2 FQNNGV. CDR3 nucleotides: TGTGCCAGCAGCGGATGGGGCCTCAGAAACACAGATACGCAGTATTTT. Protein product: CASSGWGLRNTDTQYF.

This chain uses TRBV5-1 with TRBJ2-7, with TRBD1 identical over 10 bases. Losses at the gene ends were 3 bases for V and 5 bases for J; bases not matched to a gene: 8. Germline V CDR1 and CDR2: SGHRS, YFSETQ. The CDR3 loop spans 15 amino acids. The CDR3 loop is CASSWGQTGGHEQYF. The CDR3 DNA sequence: TGCGCCAGCAGCTGGGGCCAGACAGGGGGCCACGAGCAGTACTTC.

The chain has TRBV5-5 and TRBJ2-7; possible D gene TRBD2, 5 bases. CDR3 size: 13 residues. Trimming left V 4 bases short and J 0 bases short, with 8 bases between. Germline lookup yields CDR1 SGHKS and CDR2 YYEKEE (reference sequence). CDR3 DNA: TGTGCCAGCAGCAAACTAGTCTCCTACGAGCAGTACTTC. This codes for CASSKLVSYEQYF. The variable domain in full, completed from reference TRBV5-5 and TRBJ2-7, reads DAGVTQSPTHLIKTRGQQVTLRCSPISGHKSVSWYQQVLGQGPQFIFQYYEKEERGRGNFPDRFSARQFPNYSSELNVNALLLGDSALYLCASSKLVSYEQYFGPGTRLTVT.

The V call is TRBV24-1, the J call TRBJ2-5, with D perhaps matching TRBD2 (5 bases). V was cut by 1 base and J by 5 bases, with 10 bases left in between. Germline values: CDR1 KGHDR, CDR2 SFDVKD. CDR3 length equals 14 residues. Here the CDR3 DNA reads TGTGCCACCAGTGATTTATGGTCGGGGGAGACCCAGTACTTC. Translated: CATSDLWSGETQYF.

The chain couples TRBV5-4 to TRBJ2-1; TRBD1 agrees at 9 bases. The CDR3 length is 17 residues. V dropped 2 bases and J dropped 9; count of bases not matched to a gene: 15. CDR1 and CDR2 (germline): SGHNT, YYREEE (reference sequence). This CDR3 reads CASSFIPPDRGWGEQFF. The CDR3 DNA is TGTGCCAGCAGCTTCATACCGCCGGACAGGGGCTGGGGTGAGCAGTTCTTC.

This clone was counted a single time. The chain joins TRBV5-6 to TRBJ1-2; D may be TRBD1 (5 bases). The CDR3 spans 13 residues. Germline CDR1 reads SGHDT; CDR2 reads YYEEEE. Deletions cut 0 bases from V and 8 bases from J, with 11 bases between. CDR3: CASSLGGRPGYTF. Here the CDR3 DNA reads TGTGCCAGCAGCTTGGGGGGGAGGCCCGGCTACACCTTC.

This chain uses TRBV6-5 with TRBJ1-1; 8 bases line up with TRBD1. CDR3 size: 14 residues. CDR1 MNHEY and CDR2 SVGAGI come from the germline V gene. Trimming cost V 7 bases and J 1 base; bases outside gene matches: 5. In nucleotides, the CDR3 is TGTGCCAGCACCAGGGGGCAGAGGAACACTGAAGCTTTCTTT. It encodes CASTRGQRNTEAFF.

The chain is built from TRBV29-1 and TRBJ1-2; TRBD1 is a possible D gene (6 bases). The V gene lost 6 bases and the J gene lost 2 bases, with 13 bases spanning the gap. The CDR3 runs 13 residues. CDR1 is SQVTM and CDR2 is ANQGSEA in the germline V gene. The CDR3 is CSVQGTPNYGYTF. The CDR3 DNA is TGCAGCGTACAGGGAACCCCCAACTATGGCTACACCTTC.

This sequence joins TRBV4-1 and TRBJ1-2, with 11 bases lining up with TRBD1. The CDR3 sequence is 14 residues long. Trimming took 1 base from V and 7 from J; bases not matched to a gene: 2. Per the germline V gene, CDR1 is MGHRA and CDR2 is YSYEKL. CDR3 sequence: CASSQVDRGPGYTF. The CDR3 coding sequence is TGCGCCAGCAGCCAAGTGGACAGGGGGCCTGGCTACACCTTC.

The genes are TRBV27 and TRBJ1-4; no reliable D call. V lost 0 bases and J lost 0, with 5 bases in between. From germline, CDR1 is MNHEY and CDR2 SMNVEV (reference sequence). The CDR3 covers 15 residues. The CDR3 reads CASSLSAATNEKLFF. The DNA of the CDR3 is TGTGCCAGCAGTTTATCGGCCGCAACTAATGAAAAACTGTTTTTT. The full variable domain, with the rest looked up from reference TRBV27 and TRBJ1-4, is EAQVTQNPRYLITVTGKKLTVTCSQNMNHEYMSWYRQDPGLGLRQIYYSMNVEVTDKGDVPEGYKVSRKEKRNFPLILESPSPNQTSLYFCASSLSAATNEKLFFGSGTQLSVL.

The chain links TRBV5-6 to TRBJ2-7, with 7 bases that match TRBD1. CDR1 is SGHDT, CDR2 YYEEEE, per germline. Trimming at V came to 2 bases and at J to 1 base, leaving 15 bases not matched to a gene. This CDR3 region has 18 residues. Written as DNA, the CDR3 is TGTGCCAGCAGCTTCCGGGACAGACCCACATGGGATTCCTACGAGCAGTACTTC. Protein product: CASSFRDRPTWDSYEQYF.

In its sample, this clone ranks as large. J is TRBJ2-7 and V is TRBV25-1; 11 nucleotides align to TRBD1. The V gene end was trimmed by 5 bases and the J gene end by 4 bases; junction bases not matched to a gene: 4. The germline CDR1 and CDR2 sequences are MGHDK and SYGVNS. The CDR3 spans 14 residues. The CDR3 DNA follows: TGTGCCAGCAGTCGGACAGGGGGCTGGTACGAGCAGTACTTC. Protein product: CASSRTGGWYEQYF.

CDR3 DNA: TGTGCCAGCAGTGAATACGACACCTCTGGAAACACCATATATTTT. Its translation: CASSEYDTSGNTIYF. V gene TRBV6-1 combines with J gene TRBJ1-3, with D uncertain. The CDR3 has 15 residues. CDR1 is MNHNS and CDR2 is SASEGT in the germline V gene. V shed 2 bases and J shed 0 bases, with 8 bases lying between them.

V is TRBV7-2 and J is TRBJ1-2; no reliable D call. The CDR3 runs 13 residues. Germline loops: CDR1 SGHTA, CDR2 FQGNSA. The germline V and J ends were trimmed by 1 base and 2 bases, with 5 bases remaining between them. The CDR3 nucleotides read TGTGCCAGCAGCTTAGTCTCCAACTATGGCTACACCTTC. Protein sequence: CASSLVSNYGYTF.

This clone turned up a few times. The chain couples TRBV3-1 (or the pseudogene TRBV3-2) to TRBJ2-7; D gene uncertain. Germline lookup yields CDR1 LGHDT and CDR2 YNNKEL (reference sequence). The CDR3 contains 15 residues. V was clipped by 1 base and J by 0 bases, with 10 bases between them. CDR3 in DNA: TGTGCCAGCAGCCAAGGTCCGGTTCTCTCCTACGAGCAGTACTTC. This sequence encodes CASSQGPVLSYEQYF.

V is TRBV13 and J is TRBJ2-7, with 10 bases aligning to TRBD2. The germline V gene encodes CDR1 PRHDT and CDR2 FYEKMQ (reference sequence). CDR3 length equals 16 residues. V trimming: 4 bases; J trimming: 2 bases; junction bases outside the gene matches: 8. CDR3 region: CASSSRTSGLTYEQYF. DNA of the CDR3: TGTGCCAGCAGCTCCCGGACTAGCGGCCTTACCTACGAGCAGTACTTC.

The V call is TRBV11-2, the J call TRBJ2-7; TRBD1 might be the D (6 bases). The CDR3 has 16 residues. Germline CDR1 reads SGHAT; CDR2 reads FQNNGV. The ends were cut back, 5 bases at V and 4 bases at J, with 21 bases in the middle. The DNA for the CDR3 is TGTGCCAGCAGCCACTATAGGGGGACCGGATTTTACGAGCAGTACTTC. Its protein is CASSHYRGTGFYEQYF.

The rearrangement uses TRBV6-5 and TRBJ2-3, with 9 positions matching TRBD1. The J segment lost 3 bases and the V segment lost 5 bases, leaving 6 bases of the junction unmatched. The CDR3 sequence is 15 residues long. CDR1 is MNHEY and CDR2 is SVGAGI in the germline V gene. This CDR3 is CASSQPGQGTDTQYF. For the CDR3, the DNA is TGTGCCAGCAGTCAACCGGGACAGGGTACAGATACGCAGTATTTT.